Presented here are 20 T cell receptor beta chains from one specimen sequenced in a study of vaccination effects on CD4 cells after COVID-19. Their antigens remain unidentified. Sequencing was performed with immunoSEQ multiplex PCR; in TCRdb, only in-frame clones are kept and a portion is missing. The sample yields 75,000 or so clones, over 70% seen once. In the ViraFEST assay, antigen-specific CD4+ clonotypes were identified by expansion after peptide-pool stimulation. Culture lasted about ten days before CD4+ T cell isolation. Participants were given two doses of BNT162b2 or mRNA-1273 vaccine. The starting material was CD4+ T cells from PBMCs cultured with HCoV-OC43 spike peptides, obtained after COVID-19 vaccination. Subset of the sample: HCoV-OC43 spike overlapping peptide pool stimulation. The receptors were sampled from a human donor who received a COVID-19 vaccine.

This rearrangement joins TRBV11-1 to TRBJ2-1; D might be TRBD1 or TRBD2, each matching 5 bases. Per germline, CDR1 SGHAT and CDR2 FQDESV (reference sequence). The V end lost 5 bases, the J end lost 10 bases, and 12 bases lay between the germline ends. This CDR3 has 12 residues. The CDR3 sequence is CASSREGNEQFF. The CDR3 DNA reads as TGTGCCAGCAGCCGAGAGGGGAACGAGCAGTTCTTC. The variable domain in full, with the rest retrieved from reference TRBV11-1 and TRBJ2-1, is EAEVAQSPRYKITEKSQAVAFWCDPISGHATLYWYRQILGQGPELLVQFQDESVVDDSQLPKDRFSAERLKGVDSTLKIQPAELGDSAMYLCASSREGNEQFFGPGTRLTVL.

This clone was seen only a few times. V and J are TRBV19 and TRBJ2-1, with TRBD2 matching over 9 bases. J was trimmed by 16 bases and V by 5 bases; bases with no gene match: 9. CDR1 LNHDA and CDR2 SQIVND come from the germline V gene (reference sequence). This CDR3 spans 12 amino acids. The CDR3 protein is CASSPRGGEVFF. For the CDR3, the DNA is TGTGCCAGTAGTCCCCGCGGGGGGGAGGTTTTCTTC.

V gene TRBV6-6 combines with J gene TRBJ1-5, with TRBD1 as a possible D gene (5 bases). Germline CDR1 MNHNY, CDR2 SVGAGI (reference sequence). V gave up 6 bases and J gave up 4 bases, with 10 bases separating them. CDR3 length: 13 amino acids. The chain's CDR3 is CASSWDLNQPQHF. In DNA, the CDR3 is TGTGCCAGCAGCTGGGACCTAAATCAGCCCCAGCATTTT.

A few counts support this clone. The chain's CDR3 is CASSQDLTTGGARGYTF. In DNA, the CDR3 is TGTGCCAGCAGCCAAGATTTGACTACCGGGGGCGCGAGGGGCTACACCTTC. The chain uses TRBV14 and TRBJ1-2; D might be TRBD1 (6 bases). The CDR3 extends over 17 amino acids. Trimming took 0 bases from V and 8 from J, leaving 22 bases between them. CDR1 is SGHDN, CDR2 FVKESK, per germline.

This rearrangement joins TRBV6-5 to TRBJ2-7; D uncertain. Looked up from germline, CDR1 is MNHEY and CDR2 is SVGAGI. The V end was cut by 5 bases, the J end by 3 bases, with 17 bases between. The CDR3 loop spans 15 amino acids. CDR3 sequence (DNA): TGTGCCAGCAGTAAGAGGACCGATCCCTACTACGAGCAGTACGTC. The encoded protein is CASSKRTDPYYEQYV.

The chain couples TRBV5-1 to TRBJ2-3; D might be TRBD2 (6 bases). The ends were cut back, 3 bases at V and 2 bases at J, with 22 bases in the middle. The CDR3 covers 18 residues. Germline values: CDR1 SGHRS, CDR2 YFSETQ. The CDR3 is CASSWPPGAGRFTDTQYF. Here the CDR3 DNA reads TGCGCCAGCAGCTGGCCCCCCGGCGCGGGGAGATTCACAGATACGCAGTATTTT.

The chain employs TRBV5-1 and TRBJ1-2; 8 bases match TRBD1. With 5 bases clipped from V and 8 bases from J, the junction kept 5 bases outside the gene matches. The CDR3 has 12 amino acids. The germline gives CDR1 SGHRS, CDR2 YFSETQ. The CDR3 region has the DNA TGCGCCAGCAGATTGACAGGGGAGGGCTACACCTTC. Its translation: CASRLTGEGYTF.

The gene calls are TRBV7-2 and TRBJ2-1, with D unresolved. The V end was cut by 2 bases, the J end by 9 bases, with 17 bases between. In germline, CDR1 is SGHTA, CDR2 FQGNSA. This CDR3 is 15 amino acids long. In nucleotides, the CDR3 is TGTGCCAGCAGCTTATTGACGGCGATCGTGGGTGAGCAGTTCTTC. Protein: CASSLLTAIVGEQFF.

The chain employs TRBV3-1 (or the pseudogene TRBV3-2) and TRBJ2-1; TRBD1 matches 11 bases. Trimming removed 5 bases from V and 9 bases from J; junction bases left unmatched: 9. The CDR3 consists of 15 residues. The V gene's germline CDR1 is LGHDT and CDR2 YNNKEL (reference sequence). Here the CDR3 DNA reads TGTGCCAGCAGCGGGGGACAGGGGGTGGGCGGTGAGCAGTTCTTC. This translates into CASSGGQGVGGEQFF.

The chain joins TRBV10-3 to TRBJ1-1, with TRBD1 matching 7 bases. The length of the CDR3 is 16 residues. Germline loops: CDR1 ENHRY, CDR2 SYGVKD. Trimming removed 2 bases from V and 1 base from J; junction bases left unmatched: 7. CDR3 region: CAISETPGTANTEAFF. The CDR3 DNA reads as TGTGCCATCAGTGAGACTCCGGGGACAGCGAACACTGAAGCTTTCTTT.

V gene TRBV5-1 combines with J gene TRBJ2-2; D is perhaps TRBD1 (5 bases). The germline gives CDR1 SGHRS, CDR2 YFSETQ. The CDR3 totals 15 residues. Between the trimmed V and J ends, which lost 9 bases and 0 bases, there was a span of 15 bases. CDR3 in DNA: TGCGCCACACGCCCGACAGCCTCGAACACCGGGGAGCTGTTTTTT. Amino acid sequence: CATRPTASNTGELFF.

The genes are TRBV10-3 and TRBJ1-3, with D perhaps matching TRBD1 (6 bases). V was cut by 2 bases and J by 0 bases, with 14 bases left in between. This CDR3 has 17 amino acids. Germline-derived CDR1 and CDR2 are ENHRY and SYGVKD. CDR3 region: CAISEGFTDSSGNTIYF. The CDR3 nucleotides read TGTGCCATCAGTGAGGGGTTTACGGACAGCTCTGGAAACACCATATATTTT.

J is TRBJ2-5 and V is TRBV6-2 or TRBV6-3, with 10 bases matching TRBD2. CDR3 length equals 15 residues. The germline V gene encodes CDR1 MNHEY and CDR2 SVGEGT. Unmatched junction bases numbered 5, after V lost 4 bases and J lost 3 bases. CDR3 sequence reads: CASSLLAGYEETQYF. The CDR3 nucleotides read TGTGCCAGCAGTTTACTAGCGGGGTACGAAGAGACCCAGTACTTC.

The V and J genes are TRBV18 and TRBJ2-5; D is uncertain. V was pared by 6 bases and J by 2 bases, with 10 bases between. Germline CDR1 reads KGHSH; CDR2 reads LQKENI. CDR3 length equals 13 residues. CDR3 sequence (DNA): TGTGCCAGCTCTCGAGACTTTCAAGAGACCCAGTACTTC. Translated, it gives CASSRDFQETQYF.

A few counts support this clone. The V call is TRBV5-6, the J call TRBJ2-2, with D possibly being TRBD1 (6 bases). The CDR3 runs 16 residues. Germline V gives CDR1 SGHDT, CDR2 YYEEEE. V lost 3 bases to trimming and J lost 1 base, with 13 bases between them. CDR3 in DNA: TGTGCCAGCAGCTCGACCTGGACAGTGAACACCGGGGAGCTGTTTTTT. Translating gives CASSSTWTVNTGELFF.

Note on this clone: The junction departs from germline at one end; a sequencing error may be responsible. Other DNA sequences in this specimen translate into the identical CDR3. The rearrangement uses TRBV7-8 and TRBJ1-2; the D is unclear. There are 13 residues in the CDR3. Germline V lookup: CDR1 SGHVS, CDR2 FQNEAQ. The CDR3 protein is CASSLPDNYGYTF. The CDR3 nucleotides read TGTGCCAGTAGCTTACCGGATAACTATGGCTACACCTTC.

The chain combines TRBV4-1 with TRBJ1-2; D not resolved. Trimming removed 0 bases from V and 8 bases from J, with 13 bases in between. Looked up from germline, CDR1 is MGHRA and CDR2 is YSYEKL. CDR3 length equals 14 residues. In DNA, the CDR3 is TGCGCCAGCAGCCAAGATGGTACGGGTATGGGCTACACCTTC. Its translation is CASSQDGTGMGYTF.

V usage is TRBV15 and J usage is TRBJ2-2; D possibly uses TRBD1 or TRBD2 (5 bases each). CDR1 and CDR2 (germline): LNHNV, YYDKDF (reference sequence). The CDR3 contains 17 residues. V was pared by 5 bases and J by 7 bases, with 23 bases between. The CDR3 DNA sequence: TGTGCCACCAGCGGTGGCGGCTGGCAGGGAGAGAACGGGGAGCTGTTTTTT. Amino acid sequence: CATSGGGWQGENGELFF.

V gene TRBV5-1 combines with J gene TRBJ1-1, with D uncertain. The CDR3 is 14 amino acids. Trimming stripped 1 base from V and 3 bases from J, with 10 bases between. Germline V gives CDR1 SGHRS, CDR2 YFSETQ. The CDR3 nucleotides read TGCGCCAGCAGCTTGTTCTTGCTAGACACTGAAGCTTTCTTT. Translated: CASSLFLLDTEAFF. The variable domain in full, with the rest retrieved from reference TRBV5-1 and TRBJ1-1, is KAGVTQTPRYLIKTRGQQVTLSCSPISGHRSVSWYQQTPGQGLQFLFEYFSETQRNKGNFPGRFSGRQFSNSRSEMNVSTLELGDSALYLCASSLFLLDTEAFFGQGTRLTVV.

This clone occurred once. The CDR3 coding sequence is TGTGCCAGCAGTGCCCGCAGGGGGTCTACCCCGTACGTC. It encodes CASSARRGSTPYV. The V and J genes are TRBV12-3 or TRBV12-4 and TRBJ2-7; 7 positions match TRBD1. Trimming took 5 bases from V and 12 from J; bases not matched to a gene: 13. This CDR3 contains 13 residues.